Here is one T cell receptor (beta chain) with its context. Assay: immunoSEQ multiplex PCR; the TCRdb copy retains only in-frame clones and omits some. The table has about 8,500 clones, 87% seen once. The data stem from a study of T cell changes during pregnancy in multiple sclerosis. CDR3 length equals 17 residues. The V gene is TRBV21-1, the J gene TRBJ2-4; the table names TRBD2, a call not compared with the DNA. TRBV21-1 is a recognized pseudogene. Source: CD8+ T cells from peripheral blood mononuclear cells, taken in the first trimester of pregnancy. This clonotype was sampled from a female donor in good health, enrolled as a control in a pregnancy study. The CDR3 loop is CASSKKRRGRDKNIQYF. The CDR3 region has the DNA TGTGCCAGCAGCAAAAAGCGGCGGGGTAGGGACAAAAACATTCAGTACTTC.